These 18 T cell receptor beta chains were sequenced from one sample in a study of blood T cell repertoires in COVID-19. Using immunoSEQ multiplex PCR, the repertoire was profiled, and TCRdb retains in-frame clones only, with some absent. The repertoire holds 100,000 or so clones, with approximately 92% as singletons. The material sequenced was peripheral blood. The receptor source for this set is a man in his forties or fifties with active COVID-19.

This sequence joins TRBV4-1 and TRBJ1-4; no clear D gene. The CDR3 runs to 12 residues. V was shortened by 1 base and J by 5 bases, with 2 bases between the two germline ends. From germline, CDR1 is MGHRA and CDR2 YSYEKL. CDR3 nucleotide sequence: TGCGCCAGCAGCCAAGTAAATGAAAAACTGTTTTTT. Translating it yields CASSQVNEKLFF.

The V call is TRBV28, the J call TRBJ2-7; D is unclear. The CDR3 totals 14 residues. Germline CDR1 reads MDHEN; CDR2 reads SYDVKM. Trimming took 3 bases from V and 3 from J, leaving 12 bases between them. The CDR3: CASSFALGDYEQYF. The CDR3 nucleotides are TGTGCCAGCAGTTTTGCGCTAGGAGACTACGAGCAGTACTTC.

This CDR3 is CASSPSGSGRDTQYF. In DNA, the CDR3 is TGTGCCAGCTCTCCTAGCGGGAGCGGTAGAGATACGCAGTATTTT. V is TRBV3-1 (or the pseudogene TRBV3-2) and J is TRBJ2-3; 10 positions agree with TRBD2. The CDR3 consists of 15 residues. The germline CDR1 and CDR2 sequences are LGHDT and YNNKEL (reference sequence). V shed 8 bases, J shed 5 bases, and the junction held 10 bases outside the gene matches.

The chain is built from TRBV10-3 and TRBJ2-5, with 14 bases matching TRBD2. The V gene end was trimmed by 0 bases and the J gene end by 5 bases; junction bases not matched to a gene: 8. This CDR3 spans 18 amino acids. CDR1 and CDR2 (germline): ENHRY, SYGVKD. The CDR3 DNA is TGTGCCATCAGTGAGTCCCCGCCGGGACTAGCGGGAGACGAGACCCAGTACTTC. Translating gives CAISESPPGLAGDETQYF.

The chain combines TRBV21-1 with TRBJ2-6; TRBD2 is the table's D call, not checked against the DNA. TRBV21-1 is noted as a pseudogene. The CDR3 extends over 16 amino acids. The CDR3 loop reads CASSKSGDSGANVLTF. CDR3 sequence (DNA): TGTGCCAGCAGCAAAAGCGGGGACTCTGGGGCCAACGTCCTGACTTTC.

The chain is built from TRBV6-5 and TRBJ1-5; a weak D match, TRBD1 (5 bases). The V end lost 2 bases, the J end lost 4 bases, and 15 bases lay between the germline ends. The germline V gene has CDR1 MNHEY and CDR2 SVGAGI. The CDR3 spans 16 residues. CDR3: CASSYLRDFRNQPQHF. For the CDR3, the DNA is TGTGCCAGCAGTTACCTGCGGGACTTCCGGAATCAGCCCCAGCATTTT.

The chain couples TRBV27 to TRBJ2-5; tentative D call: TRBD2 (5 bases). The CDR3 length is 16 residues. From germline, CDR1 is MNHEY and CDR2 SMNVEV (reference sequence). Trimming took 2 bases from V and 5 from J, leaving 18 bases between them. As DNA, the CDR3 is TGTGCCAGCAGTTTACGCGGGCATGTCGGTCGGGAGACCCAGTACTTC. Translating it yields CASSLRGHVGRETQYF.

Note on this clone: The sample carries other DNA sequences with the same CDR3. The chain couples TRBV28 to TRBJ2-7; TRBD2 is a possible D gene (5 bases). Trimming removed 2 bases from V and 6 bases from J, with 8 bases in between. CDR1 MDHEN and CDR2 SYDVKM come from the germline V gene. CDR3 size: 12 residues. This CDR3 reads CASSLAGGEQYF. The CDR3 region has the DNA TGTGCCAGCAGTTTAGCGGGCGGCGAGCAGTACTTC.

CDR3 DNA sequence: TGTGCCAGCAGGCCCGACCGGACTTTGGCAGGCACTGAAGCTTTCTTT. Translated, it gives CASRPDRTLAGTEAFF. This sequence joins TRBV28 and TRBJ1-1; D is unclear. This CDR3 contains 16 residues. Looked up from germline, CDR1 is MDHEN and CDR2 is SYDVKM. V shed 6 bases and J shed 4 bases, with 21 bases lying between them.

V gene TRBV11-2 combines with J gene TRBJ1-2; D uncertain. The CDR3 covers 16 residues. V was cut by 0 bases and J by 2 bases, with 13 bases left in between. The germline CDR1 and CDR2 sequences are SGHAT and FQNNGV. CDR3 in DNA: TGTGCCAGCAGCTTAGAGGGCAGCAGACCAAACTATGGCTACACCTTC. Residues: CASSLEGSRPNYGYTF.

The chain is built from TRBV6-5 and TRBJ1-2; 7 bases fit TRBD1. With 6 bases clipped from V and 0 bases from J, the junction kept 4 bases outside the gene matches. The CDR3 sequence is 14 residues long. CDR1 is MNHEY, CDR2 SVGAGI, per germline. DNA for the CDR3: TGTGCCAGCAGACAGGGGCGTTCTAACTATGGCTACACCTTC. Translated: CASRQGRSNYGYTF.

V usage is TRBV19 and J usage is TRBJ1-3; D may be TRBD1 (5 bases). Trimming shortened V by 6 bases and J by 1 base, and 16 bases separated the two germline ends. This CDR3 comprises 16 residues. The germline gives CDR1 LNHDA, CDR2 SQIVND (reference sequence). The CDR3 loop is CASRGPSGASGNTIYF. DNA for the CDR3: TGTGCCAGTAGAGGCCCCAGTGGGGCTTCTGGAAACACCATATATTTT.

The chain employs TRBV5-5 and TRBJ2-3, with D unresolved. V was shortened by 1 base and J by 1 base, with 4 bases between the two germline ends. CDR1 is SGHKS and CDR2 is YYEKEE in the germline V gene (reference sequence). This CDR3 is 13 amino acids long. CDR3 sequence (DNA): TGTGCCAGCAGCTTGCAGGGCACAGATACGCAGTATTTT. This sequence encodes CASSLQGTDTQYF. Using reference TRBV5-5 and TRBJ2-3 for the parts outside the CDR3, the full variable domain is DAGVTQSPTHLIKTRGQQVTLRCSPISGHKSVSWYQQVLGQGPQFIFQYYEKEERGRGNFPDRFSARQFPNYSSELNVNALLLGDSALYLCASSLQGTDTQYFGPGTRLTVL.

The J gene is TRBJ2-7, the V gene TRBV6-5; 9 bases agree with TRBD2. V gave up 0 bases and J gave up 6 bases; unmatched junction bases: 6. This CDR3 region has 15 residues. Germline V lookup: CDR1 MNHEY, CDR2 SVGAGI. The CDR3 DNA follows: TGTGCCAGCAGTTACTCGTCTAGCGGGGCCGTCGAGCAGTACTTC. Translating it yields CASSYSSSGAVEQYF.

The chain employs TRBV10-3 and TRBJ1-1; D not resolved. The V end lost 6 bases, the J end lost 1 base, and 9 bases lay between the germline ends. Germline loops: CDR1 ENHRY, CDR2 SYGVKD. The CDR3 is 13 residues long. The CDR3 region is CAISGRGNTEAFF. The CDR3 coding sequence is TGTGCCATCAGCGGACGGGGGAACACTGAAGCTTTCTTT.

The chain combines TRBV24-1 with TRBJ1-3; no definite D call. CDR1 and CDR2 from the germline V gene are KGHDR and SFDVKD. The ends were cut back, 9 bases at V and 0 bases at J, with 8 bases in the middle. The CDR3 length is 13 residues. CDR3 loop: CATSTNSGNTIYF. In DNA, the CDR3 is TGTGCCACCTCGACTAACTCTGGAAACACCATATATTTT.

The CDR3 here is CASSLKSSGKADTQYF. CDR3 DNA: TGCGCCAGCAGCTTGAAGTCTAGCGGGAAGGCAGATACGCAGTATTTT. This chain connects TRBV5-1 to TRBJ2-3, with 9 bases aligning to TRBD2. V lost 1 base, J lost 4 bases, and 7 bases stayed unmatched. CDR3 size: 16 residues. CDR1 is SGHRS, CDR2 YFSETQ, per germline.

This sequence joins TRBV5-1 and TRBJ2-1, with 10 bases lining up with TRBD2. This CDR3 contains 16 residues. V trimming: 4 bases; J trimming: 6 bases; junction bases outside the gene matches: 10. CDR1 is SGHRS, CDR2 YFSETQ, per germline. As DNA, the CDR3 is TGCGCCAGCAGCAAACGAAGCGGGAGGGCCGGCAATGAGCAGTTCTTC. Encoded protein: CASSKRSGRAGNEQFF.